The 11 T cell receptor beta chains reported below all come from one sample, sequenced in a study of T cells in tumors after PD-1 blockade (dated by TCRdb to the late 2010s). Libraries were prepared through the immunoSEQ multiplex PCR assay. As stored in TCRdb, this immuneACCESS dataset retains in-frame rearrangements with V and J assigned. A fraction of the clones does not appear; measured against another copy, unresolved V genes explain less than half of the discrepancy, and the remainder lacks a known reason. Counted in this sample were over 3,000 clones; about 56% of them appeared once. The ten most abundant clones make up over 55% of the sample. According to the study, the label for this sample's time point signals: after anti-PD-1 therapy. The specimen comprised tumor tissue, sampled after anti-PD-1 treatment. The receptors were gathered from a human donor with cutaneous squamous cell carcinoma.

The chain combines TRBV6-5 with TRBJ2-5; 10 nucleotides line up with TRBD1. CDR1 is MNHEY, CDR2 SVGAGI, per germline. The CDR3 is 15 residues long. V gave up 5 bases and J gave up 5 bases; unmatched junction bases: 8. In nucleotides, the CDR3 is TGTGCCAGCAGTACCGGGACAGGGGTGAGGGAGACCCAGTACTTC. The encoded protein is CASSTGTGVRETQYF.

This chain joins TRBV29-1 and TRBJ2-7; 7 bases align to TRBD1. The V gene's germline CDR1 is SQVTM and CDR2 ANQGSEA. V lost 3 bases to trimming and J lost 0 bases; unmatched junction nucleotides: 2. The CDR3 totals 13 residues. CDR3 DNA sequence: TGCAGCGTTGAGGGACAGAGCTCCTACGAGCAGTACTTC. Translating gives CSVEGQSSYEQYF.

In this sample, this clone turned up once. The CDR3 nucleotides read TGTGCCAGCAGCCAAGACGCGGGTTACAATGAGCAGTTCTTC. This sequence encodes CASSQDAGYNEQFF. The J gene is TRBJ2-1, the V gene TRBV4-2, with D tentatively TRBD2 (5 bases). The length of the CDR3 is 14 residues. V was shortened by 0 bases and J by 4 bases, with 7 bases between the two germline ends. Germline assignment: CDR1 LGHNA and CDR2 YNFKEQ.

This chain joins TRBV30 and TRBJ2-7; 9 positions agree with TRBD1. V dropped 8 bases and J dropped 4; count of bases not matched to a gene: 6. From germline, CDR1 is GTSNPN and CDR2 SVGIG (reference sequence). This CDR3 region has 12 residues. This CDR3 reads CASSGQGYEQYF. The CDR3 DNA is TGTGCCAGCTCGGGACAGGGATACGAGCAGTACTTC.

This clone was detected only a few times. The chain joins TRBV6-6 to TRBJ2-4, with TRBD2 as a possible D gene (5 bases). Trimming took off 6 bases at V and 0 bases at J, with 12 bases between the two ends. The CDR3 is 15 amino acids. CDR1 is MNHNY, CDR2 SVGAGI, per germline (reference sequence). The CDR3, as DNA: TGTGCCAGCAGGGGGAAGGGAGTAGCCAAAAACATTCAGTACTTC. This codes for CASRGKGVAKNIQYF.

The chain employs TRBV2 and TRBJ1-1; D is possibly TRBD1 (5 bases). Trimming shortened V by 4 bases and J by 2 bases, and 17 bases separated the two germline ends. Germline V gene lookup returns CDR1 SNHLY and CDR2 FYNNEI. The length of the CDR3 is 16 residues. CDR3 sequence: CASSGRGTTDNTEAFF. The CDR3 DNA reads TGTGCCAGCAGTGGAAGGGGAACGACAGACAACACTGAAGCTTTCTTT.

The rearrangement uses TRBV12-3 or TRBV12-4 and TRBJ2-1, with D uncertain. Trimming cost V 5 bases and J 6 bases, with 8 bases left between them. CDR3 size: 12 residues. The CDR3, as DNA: TGTGCCAGCAGTATATTGTCCAATGAGCAGTTCTTC. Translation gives CASSILSNEQFF.

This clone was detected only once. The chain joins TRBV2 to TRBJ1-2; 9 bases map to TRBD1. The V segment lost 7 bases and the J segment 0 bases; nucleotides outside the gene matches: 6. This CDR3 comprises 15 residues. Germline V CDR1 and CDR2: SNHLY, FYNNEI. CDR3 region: CASIPQGAPNYGYTF. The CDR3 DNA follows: TGTGCCAGCATTCCACAGGGGGCCCCTAACTATGGCTACACCTTC.

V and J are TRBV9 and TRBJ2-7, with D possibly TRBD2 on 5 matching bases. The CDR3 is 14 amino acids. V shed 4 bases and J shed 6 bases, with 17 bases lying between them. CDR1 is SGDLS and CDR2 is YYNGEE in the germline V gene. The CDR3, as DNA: TGTGCCAGCAGCCCTTCTAGCCCTGGAGTCGAGCAGTACTTC. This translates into CASSPSSPGVEQYF.

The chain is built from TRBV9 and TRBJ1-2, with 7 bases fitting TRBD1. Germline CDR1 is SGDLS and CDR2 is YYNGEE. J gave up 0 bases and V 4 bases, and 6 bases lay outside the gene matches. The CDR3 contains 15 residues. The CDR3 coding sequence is TGTGCCAGCAGCCCCCGGGACAGAGCTAACTATGGCTACACCTTC. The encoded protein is CASSPRDRANYGYTF.

The CDR3 region has the DNA TGTGCCAGTAGTGGGGACGGGGGGCCGAGGGAGACCCAGTACTTC. It translates to CASSGDGGPRETQYF. The chain combines TRBV19 with TRBJ2-5, with TRBD2 as a possible D gene (7 bases). Between the trimmed V and J ends, which lost 5 bases and 5 bases, there was a span of 18 bases. The germline V gene encodes CDR1 LNHDA and CDR2 SQIVND (reference sequence). CDR3 size: 15 residues.